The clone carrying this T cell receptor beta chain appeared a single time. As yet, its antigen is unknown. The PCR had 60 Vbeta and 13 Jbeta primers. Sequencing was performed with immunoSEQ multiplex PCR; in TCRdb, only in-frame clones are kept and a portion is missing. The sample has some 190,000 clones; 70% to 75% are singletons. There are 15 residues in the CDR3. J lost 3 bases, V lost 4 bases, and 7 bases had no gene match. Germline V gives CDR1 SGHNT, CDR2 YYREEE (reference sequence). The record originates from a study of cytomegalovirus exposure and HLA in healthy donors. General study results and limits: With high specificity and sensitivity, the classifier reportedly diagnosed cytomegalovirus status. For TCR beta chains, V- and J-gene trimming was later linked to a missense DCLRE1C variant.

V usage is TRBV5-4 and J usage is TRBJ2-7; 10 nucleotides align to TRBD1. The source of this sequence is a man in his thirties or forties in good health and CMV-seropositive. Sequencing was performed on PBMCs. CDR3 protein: CASSRSGTGDYEQYF. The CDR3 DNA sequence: TGTGCCAGCAGCCGGTCCGGGACAGGGGACTACGAGCAGTACTTC.